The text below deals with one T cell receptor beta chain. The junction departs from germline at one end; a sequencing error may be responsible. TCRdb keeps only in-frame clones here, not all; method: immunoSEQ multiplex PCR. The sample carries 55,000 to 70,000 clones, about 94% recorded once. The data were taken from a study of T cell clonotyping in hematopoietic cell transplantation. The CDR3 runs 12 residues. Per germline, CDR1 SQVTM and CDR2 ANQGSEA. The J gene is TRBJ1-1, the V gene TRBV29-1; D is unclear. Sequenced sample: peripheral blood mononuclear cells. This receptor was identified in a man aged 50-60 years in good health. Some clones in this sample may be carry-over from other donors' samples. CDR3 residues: CSVEVEATEAFF. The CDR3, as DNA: TGCAGCGTCGAAGTCGAGGCCACTGAAGCTTTCTTT.